This TCR beta chain was sequenced in a study of T cell repertoires in cytomegalovirus infection. Study-wide context: Public signatures in TCR beta pointed to CMV infection and matching HLA type.

At least ten counts were recorded for this clonotype. Its antigen is as yet unknown. Findings of the study overall: Totalled public TCR beta family frequency picked out people who carried CMV plus the relevant HLA. HLA-C-restricted CMV clonotypes gave the most frequent clonotype in two of eight donors.

TCRdb analysed the reads with MiXCR anew, one entry per CDR3 protein. This table has a few hundred thousand distinct CDR3 sequences, about a sixth appearing once. The sample comprised PBMCs. The receptor was derived from a human donor in good health (CMV status not recorded). Some clones in this sample may be carry-over from other donors' samples.

The CDR3 spells CASSLRGLAGGPTYNEQFF. The CDR3 DNA reads as TGTGCCAGCAGCCTTCGTGGACTAGCGGGGGGGCCCACTTACAATGAGCAGTTCTTC. The chain recombines TRBV7-2 with TRBJ2-1; 15 bases map to TRBD2. CDR1 is SGHTA, CDR2 FQGNSA, per germline. This CDR3 region has 19 residues. V trimming: 5 bases; J trimming: 4 bases; junction bases outside the gene matches: 12.